The clone carrying this T cell receptor (beta chain) was detected once. The antigen is undetermined. This CDR3 has 13 amino acids. Trimming shortened V by 4 bases and J by 8 bases, and 12 bases separated the two germline ends. Per germline, CDR1 SGHAT and CDR2 FQNNGV. Time point defined: after dendritic cell vaccination, including at tumor progression/relapse. PBMC were collected before vaccination, two weeks after the third vaccination, and at progression. The assay was immunoSEQ multiplex PCR, and TCRdb's table has in-frame clones only and misses some. The repertoire holds 65,000 or so clones, with approximately 86% as singletons. This specimen comes from a study of glioma-infiltrating T cells after dendritic cell vaccination. The overall study: Samples are from glioblastoma patients in Phase I and II dendritic cell vaccine trials. Between about 2002 and 2012, patients got autologous tumor lysate-pulsed dendritic cell vaccines.

Study results and caveats: Longer survival after dendritic cell vaccination followed higher pretreatment TIL content.

V gene TRBV11-2 combines with J gene TRBJ1-3; D not resolved. The TCR was taken from a human donor with glioblastoma. Sample: blood, taken after dendritic cell vaccination. Here the CDR3 DNA reads TGTGCCAGCAGCTCCCCCCCCGTCGACACCATATATTTT. Protein sequence: CASSSPPVDTIYF.